The 8 T cell receptor beta chains listed next were all sequenced from one sample in a study of blood T cells in healthy people across ages. The second PCR ran about 7 to 12 cycles with a sample-barcoded 5' primer and J-beta primers. TCRdb recomputed calls from the 5' RACE reads with MiXCR, one row per CDR3 protein. The table has approximately 1.5 million distinct CDR3 sequences, roughly two fifths seen once. The sample taken for sequencing was blood. The receptors originated from a woman under 30 in good health.

In its sample, this clonotype was seen a few times. This sequence joins TRBV28 and TRBJ1-4; D remains ambiguous. Germline V gene sequence: CDR1 MDHEN, CDR2 SYDVKM. The CDR3 runs to 13 residues. V lost 10 bases, J lost 7 bases, and 16 bases lay in between. The chain's CDR3 is CAIQGRDGEKLFF. For the CDR3, the DNA is TGTGCCATCCAAGGGCGAGACGGTGAAAAACTGTTTTTT.

The chain combines TRBV14 with TRBJ2-5; TRBD1 matches 9 bases. V was pared by 4 bases and J by 7 bases, with 4 bases of the junction left unmatched. CDR3 length: 13 residues. Germline-derived CDR1 and CDR2 are SGHDN and FVKESK. For the CDR3, the DNA is TGTGCCAGCAGCCTCTCGACAGGGGGGACCCAGTACTTC. It translates to CASSLSTGGTQYF.

This clonotype was seen a few times. The V call is TRBV25-1, the J call TRBJ2-5; 7 bases agree with TRBD1. Judging by the DNA end, TRBJ2-7 fits better; the J call may be wrong. The CDR3 is 16 amino acids. Germline V gene data show CDR1 as MGHDK and CDR2 as SYGVNS. DNA of the CDR3: TGTGCCAGCAGTGGGGGTCTAGGGGGCACAGCCTACGAGCAGTACTTC. Its protein product is CASSGGLGGTAYEQYF.

This chain links TRBV4-3 with TRBJ2-5, with 10 bases identical to TRBD2. V lost 2 bases and J lost 5; bases outside the gene matches: 5. The CDR3 sequence is 15 residues long. Germline CDR1 reads LGHNA; CDR2 reads YSLEER. The CDR3 DNA follows: TGCGCCAGCAGCCAATTACTAGCGGGGATGGAGACCCAGTACTTC. Amino acid sequence: CASSQLLAGMETQYF.

The chain has TRBV7-9 and TRBJ1-4; D not certain. CDR1 and CDR2 from the germline V gene are SEHNR and FQNEAQ (reference sequence). The CDR3 is 17 amino acids. V was pared by 4 bases and J by 0 bases, with 15 bases between. This CDR3 is CASSSPGAGTTNEKLFF. The DNA of the CDR3 is TGTGCCAGCAGCTCGCCAGGAGCCGGGACAACTAATGAAAAACTGTTTTTT.

This sequence joins TRBV4-3 and TRBJ2-3; TRBD2 matches at 10 bases. Germline V gives CDR1 LGHNA, CDR2 YSLEER. With V trimmed by 0 bases and J by 5 bases, 8 bases remained unmatched. The length of the CDR3 is 17 residues. The CDR3 is CASSQDPLAGDIDTQYF. CDR3 in DNA: TGCGCCAGCAGCCAAGATCCTCTAGCGGGAGATATAGATACGCAGTATTTT.

This clonotype was seen a few times. This rearrangement joins TRBV27 to TRBJ2-2, with TRBD1 matching 7 bases. Losses at the gene ends were 6 bases for V and 3 bases for J; bases not matched to a gene: 7. Germline loops: CDR1 MNHEY, CDR2 SMNVEV (reference sequence). CDR3 length: 15 residues. CDR3 sequence (DNA): TGTGCCAGCAGCCACAGGGGTTCAGACACCGGGGAGCTGTTTTTT. It translates to CASSHRGSDTGELFF.

This clonotype has just a few counts. This rearrangement joins TRBV7-9 to TRBJ2-5; maybe TRBD1 (6 bases). Germline CDR1 reads SEHNR; CDR2 reads FQNEAQ (reference sequence). The CDR3 has 15 amino acids. V shed 2 bases and J shed 2 bases, with 12 bases lying between them. CDR3 region: CASSLLAGAQETQYF. CDR3 DNA sequence: TGTGCCAGCAGCTTACTGGCAGGGGCTCAAGAGACCCAGTACTTC.